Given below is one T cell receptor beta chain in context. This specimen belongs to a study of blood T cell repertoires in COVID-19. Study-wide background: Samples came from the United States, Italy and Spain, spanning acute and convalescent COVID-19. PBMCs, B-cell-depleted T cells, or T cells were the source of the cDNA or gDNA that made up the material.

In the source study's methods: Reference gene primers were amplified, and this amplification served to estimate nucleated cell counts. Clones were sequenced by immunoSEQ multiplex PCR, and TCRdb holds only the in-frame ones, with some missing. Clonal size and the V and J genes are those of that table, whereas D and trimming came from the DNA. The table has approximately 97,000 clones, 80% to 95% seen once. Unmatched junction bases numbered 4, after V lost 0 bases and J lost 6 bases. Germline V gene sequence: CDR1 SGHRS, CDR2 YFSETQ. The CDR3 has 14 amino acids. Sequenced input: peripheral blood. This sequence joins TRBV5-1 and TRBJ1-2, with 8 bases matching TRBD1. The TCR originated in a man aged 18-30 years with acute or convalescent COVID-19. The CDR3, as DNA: TGCGCCAGCAGCTTGGGACAGGGGCTGCATGGCTACACCTTC. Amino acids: CASSLGQGLHGYTF.